This T cell receptor beta chain was sequenced in a study of blood T cells in healthy people across ages. A J-beta primer mix and a sample-barcoded 5' primer were used in a second PCR of roughly 7 to 12 cycles. TCRdb processed the 5' RACE reads anew with MiXCR; each CDR3 protein has one entry. The profile shows around 940,000 distinct CDR3 sequences, roughly 51% of them singletons. The germline gives CDR1 MDHEN, CDR2 SYDVKM. The CDR3 consists of 15 residues. Trimming left V 7 bases short and J 6 bases short, with 22 bases between. The sequenced material came from blood. This sequence joins TRBV28 and TRBJ2-7, with D perhaps given as TRBD1 or TRBD2 (5 bases each). This clonotype originated in a woman aged 55-75 years in good health. Written as DNA, the CDR3 is TGTGCCAGCATTCTTCACGGGGACGCTTCTGCCGAGCAGTACTTC. It codes for CASILHGDASAEQYF.